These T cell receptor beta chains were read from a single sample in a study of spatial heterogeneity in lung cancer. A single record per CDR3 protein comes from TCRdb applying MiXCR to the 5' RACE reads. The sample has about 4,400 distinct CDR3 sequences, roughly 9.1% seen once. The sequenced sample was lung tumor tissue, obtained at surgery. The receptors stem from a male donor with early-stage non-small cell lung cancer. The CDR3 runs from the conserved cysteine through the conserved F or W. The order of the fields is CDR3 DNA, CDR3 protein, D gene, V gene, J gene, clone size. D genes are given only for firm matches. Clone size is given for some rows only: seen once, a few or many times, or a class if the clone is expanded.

cdr3_nt: TGCGCCAGCAGTGGACCCAATGAGCAGTTCTTC; cdr3_aa: CASSGPNEQFF; d_call: -; v_call: TRBV10-2; j_call: TRBJ2-1; clone_size: many
cdr3_nt: TGTGCCAGCAGTTTTGAAGGTAGCAATCAGCCCCAGCATTTT; cdr3_aa: CASSFEGSNQPQHF; d_call: -; v_call: TRBV12-3/TRBV12-4; j_call: TRBJ1-5; clone_size: medium-sized
cdr3_nt: TGTGCCAGCTCACCGGGCCCAGGGACAGGGTCTGAAGCTTTCTTT; cdr3_aa: CASSPGPGTGSEAFF; d_call: TRBD1; v_call: TRBV18; j_call: TRBJ1-1; clone_size: many
cdr3_nt: TGCGCCAGCAGCCCGCAGAGTTCCCAAAACATTCAGTACTTC; cdr3_aa: CASSPQSSQNIQYF; d_call: -; v_call: TRBV5-1; j_call: TRBJ2-4; clone_size: medium-sized
cdr3_nt: TGTGCCAGCAGCACCGAGAACGGGAAAGCTTTCTTT; cdr3_aa: CASSTENGKAFF; d_call: -; v_call: TRBV11-2; j_call: TRBJ1-1; clone_size: -
cdr3_nt: TGTGCAAGTCGCTTAGGGGCGGTTACGACTGAAGCTTTCTTT; cdr3_aa: CASRLGAVTTEAFF; d_call: -; v_call: TRBV12-2; j_call: TRBJ1-1; clone_size: medium-sized
cdr3_nt: TGCAGTGCTCCCCGTCACCCCGAAGCTTTCTTT; cdr3_aa: CSAPRHPEAFF; d_call: -; v_call: TRBV20-1; j_call: TRBJ1-1; clone_size: -
cdr3_nt: TGTGCCAGCAGCTCACTCGGACTAGCAGGGGAGACCCAGTACTTC; cdr3_aa: CASSSLGLAGETQYF; d_call: TRBD2; v_call: TRBV7-8; j_call: TRBJ2-5; clone_size: many
cdr3_nt: TGTGCCAGCAGCGCGGGACACCCCTCCTATAATTCACCCCTCCACTTT; cdr3_aa: CASSAGHPSYNSPLHF; d_call: -; v_call: TRBV9; j_call: TRBJ1-6; clone_size: few
cdr3_nt: TGTGCCAGCAGCCGGGCGGGAAGATACGGGGAGCTGTTTTTT; cdr3_aa: CASSRAGRYGELFF; d_call: -; v_call: TRBV28; j_call: TRBJ2-2; clone_size: -
cdr3_nt: TGTGCCAGCAGCTTATTATGGGATTCACCCCTCCACTTT; cdr3_aa: CASSLLWDSPLHF; d_call: -; v_call: TRBV7-2; j_call: TRBJ1-6; clone_size: many
cdr3_nt: TGTGCCAGCAGCCTGCGACAGGGGGCTATAGAGACCCAGTACTTC; cdr3_aa: CASSLRQGAIETQYF; d_call: TRBD1; v_call: TRBV11-3; j_call: TRBJ2-5; clone_size: many
cdr3_nt: TGTGCCAGCAGTTCCCCCGGGACAGGGCCTGAAAAACTGTTTTTT; cdr3_aa: CASSSPGTGPEKLFF; d_call: TRBD1; v_call: TRBV12-3/TRBV12-4; j_call: TRBJ1-4; clone_size: medium-sized
cdr3_nt: TGTGCCTGGAGGGGAGGGGCCCTGACTGAAGCTTTCTTT; cdr3_aa: CAWRGGALTEAFF; d_call: -; v_call: TRBV30; j_call: TRBJ1-1; clone_size: medium-sized
cdr3_nt: TGTGCTAGTGGTCAAGACCCCTTTGGGTACTATGGCTACACCTTC; cdr3_aa: CASGQDPFGYYGYTF; d_call: -; v_call: TRBV12-5; j_call: TRBJ1-2; clone_size: few
cdr3_nt: TGTGCCAGCAGCTTGGGGACTAGCGGAATAAAGACCCAGTACTTC; cdr3_aa: CASSLGTSGIKTQYF; d_call: TRBD2; v_call: TRBV5-6; j_call: TRBJ2-5; clone_size: many
cdr3_nt: TGTGCCAGCAGAGACCGGGCCCGGACTGAAGCTTTCTTT; cdr3_aa: CASRDRARTEAFF; d_call: -; v_call: TRBV27; j_call: TRBJ1-1; clone_size: medium-sized
cdr3_nt: TGCAGTGCTGGTTATTCAACTAATGAAAAACTGTTTTTT; cdr3_aa: CSAGYSTNEKLFF; d_call: -; v_call: TRBV20-1; j_call: TRBJ1-4; clone_size: many
cdr3_nt: TGCGCCAGCAGCTTACAGACAGGGAACAATGAGCAGTTCTTC; cdr3_aa: CASSLQTGNNEQFF; d_call: TRBD1; v_call: TRBV5-1; j_call: TRBJ2-1; clone_size: medium-sized
cdr3_nt: TGTGCCAGCAGTTCCTCTGCGGGAGGGACCGGGGAGCTGTTTTTT; cdr3_aa: CASSSSAGGTGELFF; d_call: TRBD2; v_call: TRBV28; j_call: TRBJ2-2; clone_size: medium-sized
cdr3_nt: TGTGCCAGCAGCCGCTCGGACGGTTCCTACGAGCAGTACTTC; cdr3_aa: CASSRSDGSYEQYF; d_call: -; v_call: TRBV6-5; j_call: TRBJ2-7; clone_size: -
cdr3_nt: TGTGCCAGCAGTTTCGCCAGCGATAGCAATCAGCCCCAGCATTTT; cdr3_aa: CASSFASDSNQPQHF; d_call: -; v_call: TRBV12-3/TRBV12-4; j_call: TRBJ1-5; clone_size: medium-sized
cdr3_nt: TGTGCCAGCAGTACAAGCGGGACAGCTATTTCCTATGGCTACACCTTC; cdr3_aa: CASSTSGTAISYGYTF; d_call: TRBD1; v_call: TRBV2; j_call: TRBJ1-2; clone_size: large
cdr3_nt: TGTGCCAGCTCCGGACGGAATAATGAAAAACTGTTTTTT; cdr3_aa: CASSGRNNEKLFF; d_call: -; v_call: TRBV18; j_call: TRBJ1-4; clone_size: many
cdr3_nt: TGCAGTGCTACGGGACTAGCGATCGCTGAGCAGTTCTTC; cdr3_aa: CSATGLAIAEQFF; d_call: TRBD2; v_call: TRBV20-1; j_call: TRBJ2-1; clone_size: medium-sized
cdr3_nt: TGCAGCGTTGAATTGGGGACAGGGCGGACTGAAGCTTTCTTT; cdr3_aa: CSVELGTGRTEAFF; d_call: TRBD1; v_call: TRBV29-1; j_call: TRBJ1-1; clone_size: many
cdr3_nt: TGTGCCAGCAGCGTAGCCCTCGGACAGGCGCACCAAGAGACCCAGTACTTC; cdr3_aa: CASSVALGQAHQETQYF; d_call: TRBD1; v_call: TRBV9; j_call: TRBJ2-5; clone_size: medium-sized
cdr3_nt: TGTGCCAGCAGCTTAGGACAGACGGAGACCCAGTACTTC; cdr3_aa: CASSLGQTETQYF; d_call: -; v_call: TRBV7-8; j_call: TRBJ2-5; clone_size: many
cdr3_nt: TGTGCCAGCAGCCCCTACGGAGGGCCCGTCTTGGGGGAGCAGTACTTC; cdr3_aa: CASSPYGGPVLGEQYF; d_call: -; v_call: TRBV7-2; j_call: TRBJ2-7; clone_size: -
cdr3_nt: TGTGCCAGCCTGAGCACAGATACGCAGTATTTT; cdr3_aa: CASLSTDTQYF; d_call: -; v_call: TRBV27; j_call: TRBJ2-3; clone_size: medium-sized
cdr3_nt: TGTGCTAGTGGTTCCCTCAGCTCCTACAATGAGCAGTTCTTC; cdr3_aa: CASGSLSSYNEQFF; d_call: -; v_call: TRBV12-5; j_call: TRBJ2-1; clone_size: many
cdr3_nt: TGTGCCAGCTCGGGGCGCATCCAAGAGACCCAGTACTTC; cdr3_aa: CASSGRIQETQYF; d_call: -; v_call: TRBV18; j_call: TRBJ2-5; clone_size: many
cdr3_nt: TGTGCCAGCAGTTTAGGGACATTTCTTTCACCCCTCCACTTT; cdr3_aa: CASSLGTFLSPLHF; d_call: -; v_call: TRBV28; j_call: TRBJ1-6; clone_size: -
cdr3_nt: TGTGCCAGCAGTTACCCAATCACCGGGGAGCTGTTTTTT; cdr3_aa: CASSYPITGELFF; d_call: -; v_call: TRBV6-2/TRBV6-3; j_call: TRBJ2-2; clone_size: many
cdr3_nt: TGTGCCAGCAGCCCGACAGGGGGCGGTGGCTACACCTTC; cdr3_aa: CASSPTGGGGYTF; d_call: TRBD1; v_call: TRBV7-2; j_call: TRBJ1-2; clone_size: many
cdr3_nt: TGTGCCAGCAGCCGGAACGTTGGGACCGAGAATCAGCCCCAGCATTTT; cdr3_aa: CASSRNVGTENQPQHF; d_call: -; v_call: TRBV7-9; j_call: TRBJ1-5; clone_size: many
cdr3_nt: TGTGCCAGCTCACCACTTACACTAACGAACACCGGGGAGCTGTTTTTT; cdr3_aa: CASSPLTLTNTGELFF; d_call: -; v_call: TRBV18; j_call: TRBJ2-2; clone_size: medium-sized
cdr3_nt: TGCGCCAGCAGAACCTCAGGGGGCTCCTACGAGCAGTACTTC; cdr3_aa: CASRTSGGSYEQYF; d_call: TRBD1; v_call: TRBV10-2; j_call: TRBJ2-7; clone_size: medium-sized
cdr3_nt: TGCAGCGTTTTGCGGTTTTGGCTGGGCGACCATGGCTACACCTTC; cdr3_aa: CSVLRFWLGDHGYTF; d_call: -; v_call: TRBV29-1; j_call: TRBJ1-2; clone_size: many
cdr3_nt: TGTGCCAGCAGCGTCACCGGGACAGGGGTTGGTGGCTACACCTTC; cdr3_aa: CASSVTGTGVGGYTF; d_call: TRBD1; v_call: TRBV9; j_call: TRBJ1-2; clone_size: many
cdr3_nt: TGCGCCAGCGGAAGTCGCTCTGGGGCCAACGTCCTGACTTTC; cdr3_aa: CASGSRSGANVLTF; d_call: -; v_call: TRBV5-1; j_call: TRBJ2-6; clone_size: few
cdr3_nt: TGCGCCAGCAGCTTGGACAGGGAAAAACTGTTTTTT; cdr3_aa: CASSLDREKLFF; d_call: -; v_call: TRBV5-1; j_call: TRBJ1-4; clone_size: -
cdr3_nt: TGTGCCAGCAGCCCCGAAGGGGAGGGCAATCAGCCCCAGCATTTT; cdr3_aa: CASSPEGEGNQPQHF; d_call: -; v_call: TRBV9; j_call: TRBJ1-5; clone_size: many
cdr3_nt: TGTGCCAGCGCGCGGGGACGCAACTACAATGAGCAGTTCTTC; cdr3_aa: CASARGRNYNEQFF; d_call: -; v_call: TRBV2; j_call: TRBJ2-1; clone_size: many
cdr3_nt: TGTGCCAGCAGTGAAATGAGAAGGGCCGGGGAGCTGTTTTTT; cdr3_aa: CASSEMRRAGELFF; d_call: -; v_call: TRBV2; j_call: TRBJ2-2; clone_size: many